These T cell receptor beta chains were read from a single sample in a study of CD8 T cells in Susac syndrome. One entry per CDR3 protein results from TCRdb running MiXCR on the immunoSEQ multiplex PCR reads. The table has 200,000 to 250,000 distinct CDR3 sequences, around nine tenths seen once; the top ten hold about 0.15%. The specimen was CD8+ T cells from PBMCs. The receptor set was obtained from a human donor with multiple sclerosis. Each CDR3 is given with its conserved first and last residue. D genes are given only for firm matches. Rows give clone size only sometimes, using once, few, many, or a class for an expanded clone.

CDR3aa | CDR3nt | j_gene | d_gene | v_gene | abundance
CAWWRGWRTEAFF | TGTGCCTGGTGGCGGGGATGGCGGACTGAAGCTTTCTTT | TRBJ1-1 | . | TRBV30 | .
CASSLVREGEQFF | TGTGCCAGCAGCTTGGTCAGGGAGGGTGAGCAGTTCTTC | TRBJ2-1 | TRBD2 | TRBV5-4 | .
CASSYIRLQGGADTQYF | TGTGCCAGCAGTTACATACGACTACAGGGGGGCGCAGATACGCAGTATTTT | TRBJ2-3 | TRBD1 | TRBV27 | .
CASSMGWTQGTEAFF | TGTGCCAGTAGTATGGGGTGGACCCAGGGAACTGAAGCTTTCTTT | TRBJ1-1 | . | TRBV19 | .
CASSSGVVGTSGRSSYNEQFF | TGTGCCAGCAGTTCAGGGGTTGTCGGGACTAGCGGGAGGAGCTCCTACAATGAGCAGTTCTTC | TRBJ2-1 | TRBD2 | TRBV6-5 | .
CASSRMPAGRTGELFF | TGCGCCAGCAGCCGTATGCCGGCAGGCCGCACCGGGGAGCTGTTTTTT | TRBJ2-2 | . | TRBV4-1 | .
CASGGTVGGWANGYTF | TGTGCCAGCGGGGGGACGGTAGGCGGCTGGGCGAATGGCTACACCTTC | TRBJ1-2 | . | TRBV12-3/TRBV12-4 | .
CASSPRWGAKAGELFF | TGTGCCAGCAGCCCTAGGTGGGGGGCGAAAGCCGGGGAGCTGTTTTTT | TRBJ2-2 | . | TRBV7-8 | .
CASSFGTGSSLSGGANVLTF | TGTGCCAGCAGTTTCGGGACAGGATCCAGTTTATCTGGCGGGGCCAACGTCCTGACTTTC | TRBJ2-6 | TRBD1 | TRBV27 | .
CASSASWNGAYEQYF | TGTGCCAGCAGCGCCAGTTGGAACGGAGCATACGAGCAGTACTTC | TRBJ2-7 | . | TRBV9 | .
CASSLDVGANTEAFF | TGTGCCAGCAGCTTGGATGTAGGGGCGAACACTGAAGCTTTCTTT | TRBJ1-1 | . | TRBV5-6 | few
CASSLSGQGYGYTF | TGTGCCAGCAGCTTATCTGGGCAGGGCTATGGCTACACCTTC | TRBJ1-2 | . | TRBV7-2 | once
CASSPYGGADEQFF | TGTGCCAGCAGCCCCTATGGGGGGGCCGATGAGCAGTTCTTC | TRBJ2-1 | . | TRBV9 | .
CASSQGTSGGTWETQYF | TGTGCCAGCAGCCAAGGGACTAGCGGGGGGACATGGGAGACCCAGTACTTC | TRBJ2-5 | TRBD2 | TRBV3-1 | .
CASSQSTTEASYEQYF | TGCGCCAGCAGCCAAAGTACGACAGAAGCCTCCTACGAGCAGTACTTC | TRBJ2-7 | . | TRBV4-1 | .
CASSLYSDGETQYF | TGTGCCAGCAGCCTCTACTCGGATGGAGAGACCCAGTACTTC | TRBJ2-5 | . | TRBV7-9 | .
CASSLGVNEQYF | TGTGCCAGCAGCTTGGGTGTGAACGAGCAGTACTTC | TRBJ2-7 | . | TRBV7-9 | few
CATSRDRADNEQFF | TGTGCCACCAGCAGAGACAGGGCGGACAATGAGCAGTTCTTC | TRBJ2-1 | . | TRBV15 | .
CATDPGTNSGGPYEQYF | TGTGCCACCGACCCGGGTACTAATAGCGGGGGACCCTACGAGCAGTACTTC | TRBJ2-7 | TRBD2 | TRBV7-9 | .
CASSQGSQQRRAQYF | TGCGCCAGCAGCCAAGGCTCCCAGCAACGTCGGGCGCAGTATTTT | TRBJ2-3 | . | TRBV4-1 | .
CASSSAGGDYEQYF | TGTGCCAGCAGCTCCGCGGGGGGGGACTACGAGCAGTACTTC | TRBJ2-7 | TRBD2 | TRBV13 | .
CASSVEGRELTGELFF | TGTGCCAGCAGCGTAGAAGGGCGGGAGTTGACCGGGGAGCTGTTTTTT | TRBJ2-2 | TRBD2 | TRBV9 | .
CASSSRLAGLNEQFF | TGTGCCAGCAGCTCCCGACTAGCGGGTTTGAATGAGCAGTTCTTC | TRBJ2-1 | TRBD2 | TRBV11-3 | .
CSAGLGDTEAFF | TGCAGTGCTGGCCTTGGGGACACTGAAGCTTTCTTT | TRBJ1-1 | . | TRBV20-1 | .
CASSFGLAGDADTQYF | TGTGCCAGCAGCTTCGGACTAGCGGGGGATGCAGATACGCAGTATTTT | TRBJ2-3 | TRBD2 | TRBV13 | .
CASSLEMNTEAFF | TGTGCCAGCAGCCTTGAGATGAACACTGAAGCTTTCTTT | TRBJ1-1 | . | TRBV7-9 | .
CASSLEVAGGYEQYF | TGTGCCAGCAGCTTAGAGGTAGCGGGAGGCTACGAGCAGTACTTC | TRBJ2-7 | TRBD2 | TRBV7-2 | .
CATSDSSSYEQYF | TGTGCCACCAGTGATTCGAGTTCCTACGAGCAGTACTTC | TRBJ2-7 | . | TRBV24-1 | .
CASKVWGLGETQYF | TGTGCTAGTAAAGTTTGGGGACTGGGGGAGACCCAGTACTTC | TRBJ2-5 | . | TRBV12-5 | once
CASSEAHENQPQHF | TGTGCCAGCAGTGAAGCCCATGAAAATCAGCCCCAGCATTTT | TRBJ1-5 | . | TRBV6-1 | .
CASSQDRGGEAGELFF | TGCGCCAGCAGCCAAGATCGAGGGGGAGAGGCCGGGGAGCTGTTTTTT | TRBJ2-2 | . | TRBV4-3 | .
CASSPPNLEWGSYNEQFF | TGTGCCAGCAGCCCCCCCAACCTAGAGTGGGGCTCCTACAATGAGCAGTTCTTC | TRBJ2-1 | . | TRBV4-2 | .
CASSGVTYEQYF | TGCGCCAGTAGCGGGGTGACCTACGAGCAGTACTTC | TRBJ2-7 | TRBD2 | TRBV20-1 | once
CASSLDSYNQPQHF | TGCGCCAGCAGCCTCGACAGCTACAATCAGCCCCAGCATTTT | TRBJ1-5 | . | TRBV4-1 | few
CASSLYWGALGQYF | TGTGCCAGTAGCCTCTACTGGGGGGCGCTGGGGCAGTACTTC | TRBJ2-7 | . | TRBV19 | .
CASSPPNRMNTEAFF | TGTGCCAGCAGTCCCCCCAACAGGATGAACACTGAAGCTTTCTTT | TRBJ1-1 | . | TRBV12-3/TRBV12-4 | .
CASSFGTLSYEQYF | TGTGCCAGCAGTTTTGGGACTCTCTCCTACGAGCAGTACTTC | TRBJ2-7 | . | TRBV12-3/TRBV12-4 | .
CASTLVSGELFF | TGTGCCAGCACCCTTGTGAGTGGGGAGCTGTTTTTT | TRBJ2-2 | . | TRBV5-4 | .
CASSRDHQPQHF | TGTGCCAGTTCCCGGGACCATCAGCCCCAGCATTTT | TRBJ1-5 | . | TRBV12-3/TRBV12-4 | .
CSVSGQADSYEQYF | TGCAGCGTTTCCGGGCAGGCTGACTCCTACGAGCAGTACTTC | TRBJ2-7 | . | TRBV29-1 | .
CASSLWQGSEAFF | TGTGCCAGCAGTTTGTGGCAGGGCTCTGAAGCTTTCTTT | TRBJ1-1 | . | TRBV27 | once
CASSAGDRGDNEQYF | TGTGCCAGCAGCGCGGGGGACAGGGGCGACAACGAGCAGTACTTC | TRBJ2-7 | TRBD1 | TRBV9 | .
CASSPDSMNTEAFF | TGTGCCAGCTCACCGGACAGCATGAACACTGAAGCTTTCTTT | TRBJ1-1 | . | TRBV18 | few